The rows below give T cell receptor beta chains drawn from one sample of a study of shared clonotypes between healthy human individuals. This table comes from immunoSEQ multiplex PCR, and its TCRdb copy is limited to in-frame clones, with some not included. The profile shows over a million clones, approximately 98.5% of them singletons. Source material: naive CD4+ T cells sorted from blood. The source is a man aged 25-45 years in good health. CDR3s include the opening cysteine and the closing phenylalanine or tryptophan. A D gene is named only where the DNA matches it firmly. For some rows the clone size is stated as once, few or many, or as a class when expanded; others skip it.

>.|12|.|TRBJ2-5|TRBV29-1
CSVELGGKTQYF
TGCAGCGTTGAACTGGGAGGCAAGACCCAGTACTTC
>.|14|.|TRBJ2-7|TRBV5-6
CASSLKGKLYEQYF
TGTGCCAGCAGCTTGAAGGGAAAACTCTACGAGCAGTACTTC
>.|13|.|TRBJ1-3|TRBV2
CASRGSSGNTIYF
TGTGCCAGCAGGGGCAGCTCTGGAAACACCATATATTTT
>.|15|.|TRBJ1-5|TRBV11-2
CASSSEQRSNQPQHF
TGTGCCAGCAGCTCCGAACAGCGGAGCAATCAGCCCCAGCATTTT
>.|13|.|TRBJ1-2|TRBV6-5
CATHRGGAVKHTF
TGTGCCACTCATCGCGGGGGAGCAGTGAAACACACCTTC
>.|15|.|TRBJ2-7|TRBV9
CASSVPSGFSYEQYF
TGTGCCAGCAGCGTCCCCTCGGGTTTCTCCTACGAGCAGTACTTC
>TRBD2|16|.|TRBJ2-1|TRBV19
CASSKPTGLAHNEQFF
TGTGCCAGTAGTAAACCGACGGGACTAGCCCACAATGAGCAGTTCTTC
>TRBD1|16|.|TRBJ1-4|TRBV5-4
CASSLRTGALNEKLFF
TGTGCCAGCAGCTTGCGGACAGGGGCGCTAAATGAAAAACTGTTTTTT
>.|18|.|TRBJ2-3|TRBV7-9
CASSFQLSGTGGLGTQYF
TGTGCCAGCAGCTTTCAGCTTAGTGGGACTGGGGGTCTAGGGACGCAGTATTTT
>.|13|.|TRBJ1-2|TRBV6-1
CASRTEGREGYTF
TGTGCCAGCAGAACGGAGGGGCGGGAGGGCTACACCTTC
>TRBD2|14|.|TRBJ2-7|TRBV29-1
CSVVPGGLSYEQYF
TGCAGCGTTGTGCCGGGAGGACTTTCCTACGAGCAGTACTTC
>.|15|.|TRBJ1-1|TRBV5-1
CASSLAGRGPTEAFF
TGCGCCAGCAGCTTGGCCGGCAGGGGTCCCACTGAAGCTTTCTTT
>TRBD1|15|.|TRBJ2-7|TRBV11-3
CASSSSGTGGAKQYF
TGTGCCAGCAGCTCCTCCGGGACAGGGGGCGCGAAGCAGTACTTC
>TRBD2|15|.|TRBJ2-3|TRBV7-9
CASSLQAGSTDTQYF
TGTGCCAGCAGCTTACAAGCGGGAAGCACAGATACGCAGTATTTT
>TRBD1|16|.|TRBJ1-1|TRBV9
CASSAWTGWRNTEAFF
TGTGCCAGCAGCGCCTGGACAGGGTGGAGGAACACTGAAGCTTTCTTT
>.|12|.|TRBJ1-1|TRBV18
CASSPGVTEAFF
TGTGCCAGCTCACCAGGGGTAACTGAAGCTTTCTTT
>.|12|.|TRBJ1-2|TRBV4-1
CASSQVGYGYTF
TGCGCCAGCAGCCAAGTGGGCTATGGCTACACCTTC
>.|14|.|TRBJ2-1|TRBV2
CASNARSSYNEQFF
TGTGCCAGCAATGCACGGAGCTCCTACAATGAGCAGTTCTTC
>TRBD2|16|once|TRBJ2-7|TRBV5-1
CASSPPTAGAEYEQYF
TGCGCCAGCAGCCCCCCAACGGCGGGAGCCGAATACGAGCAGTACTTC
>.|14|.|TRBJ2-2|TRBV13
CASSLLALGGELFF
TGTGCCAGCAGCTTACTCGCCTTGGGCGGGGAGCTGTTTTTT
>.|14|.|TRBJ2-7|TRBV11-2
CASSFSWNNYEQYF
TGTGCCAGCAGCTTTTCCTGGAATAACTACGAGCAGTACTTC
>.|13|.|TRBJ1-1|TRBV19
CASSIVFGRKAFF
TGTGCCAGTAGTATAGTTTTCGGCAGGAAAGCTTTCTTT
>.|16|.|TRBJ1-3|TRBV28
CASIPGLPFSGNTIYF
TGTGCCAGCATCCCCGGGCTCCCCTTTTCTGGAAACACCATATATTTT
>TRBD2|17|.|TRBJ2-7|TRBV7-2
CASSLAGGLAPSYEQYF
TGTGCCAGCAGCTTAGCTGGGGGACTAGCGCCTTCCTACGAGCAGTACTTC
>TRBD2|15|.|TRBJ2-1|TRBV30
CAWSEAGGGYNEQFF
TGTGCCTGGAGTGAAGCGGGAGGAGGTTACAATGAGCAGTTCTTC
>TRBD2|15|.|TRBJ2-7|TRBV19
CASSSGTTYSYEQYF
TGTGCCAGTAGTTCCGGGACTACCTACTCCTACGAGCAGTACTTC
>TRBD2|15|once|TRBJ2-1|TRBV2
CASSEGGRAFGEQFF
TGTGCCAGCAGTGAGGGCGGGAGGGCCTTCGGTGAGCAGTTCTTC
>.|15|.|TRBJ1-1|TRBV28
CASQAIGGMDTEAFF
TGTGCCAGCCAAGCCATTGGCGGGATGGACACTGAAGCTTTCTTT
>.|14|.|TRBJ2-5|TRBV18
CASSPRDTEETQYF
TGTGCCAGCTCACCCCGGGATACCGAAGAGACCCAGTACTTC
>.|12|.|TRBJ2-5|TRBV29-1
CSVVRQQETQYF
TGCAGCGTTGTTAGGCAGCAAGAGACCCAGTACTTC
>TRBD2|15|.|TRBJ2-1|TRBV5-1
CASNPSGLMADEQFF
TGCGCCAGCAATCCTAGCGGTCTAATGGCGGATGAGCAGTTCTTC
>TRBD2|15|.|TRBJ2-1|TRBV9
CASSPTSGSYNEQFF
TGTGCCAGCAGCCCTACTAGCGGCTCCTACAATGAGCAGTTCTTC
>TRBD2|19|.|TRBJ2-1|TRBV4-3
CASSQDPGLALSRHNEQFF
TGCGCCAGCAGCCAAGATCCGGGACTAGCACTTTCTCGGCACAATGAGCAGTTCTTC
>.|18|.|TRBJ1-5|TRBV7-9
CASSYATGGGFSNQPQHF
TGTGCCAGCAGCTACGCAACTGGGGGGGGATTTAGCAATCAGCCCCAGCATTTT
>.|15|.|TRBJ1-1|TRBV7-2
CASSLPGTMNTEAFF
TGTGCCAGCAGCTTACCCGGGACAATGAACACTGAAGCTTTCTTT
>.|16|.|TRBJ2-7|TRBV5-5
CASSLAPVGSNYEQYF
TGTGCCAGCAGCTTGGCCCCGGTAGGATCGAATTACGAGCAGTACTTC
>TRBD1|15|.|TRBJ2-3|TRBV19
CASSRQGAWTDTQYF
TGTGCCAGTAGTAGACAGGGGGCTTGGACAGATACGCAGTATTTT
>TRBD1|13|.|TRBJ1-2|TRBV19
CASSIGQGGGYTF
TGTGCCAGTAGTATCGGACAGGGCGGTGGCTACACCTTC
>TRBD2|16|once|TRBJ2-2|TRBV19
CASSIRLPGGTGELFF
TGTGCCAGTAGTATACGGCTCCCGGGAGGGACCGGGGAGCTGTTTTTT
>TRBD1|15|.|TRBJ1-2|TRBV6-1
CASSETQGATNGYTF
TGTGCCAGCAGTGAAACGCAGGGGGCGACGAATGGCTACACCTTC
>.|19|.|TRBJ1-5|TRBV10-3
CAISEGSGYSINSNQPQHF
TGTGCCATCAGTGAGGGCTCAGGGTATAGTATTAATAGCAATCAGCCCCAGCATTTT
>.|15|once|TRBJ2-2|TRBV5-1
CASSLRPGGTGELFF
TGCGCCAGCAGCTTGCGACCAGGTGGCACCGGGGAGCTGTTTTTT
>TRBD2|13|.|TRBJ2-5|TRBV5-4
CASSFPSGETQYF
TGTGCCAGCAGCTTCCCTAGCGGGGAGACCCAGTACTTC
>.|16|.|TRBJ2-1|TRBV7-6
CASSSRLVSNYNEQFF
TGTGCCAGCAGCTCGAGACTAGTTTCTAACTACAATGAGCAGTTCTTC
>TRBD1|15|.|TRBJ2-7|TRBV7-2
CASSLAWTGSYEQYF
TGTGCCAGCAGCTTAGCCTGGACAGGGTCCTACGAGCAGTACTTC
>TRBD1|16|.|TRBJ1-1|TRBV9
CASSVAGGAGNTEAFF
TGTGCCAGCAGCGTAGCAGGGGGCGCTGGGAACACTGAAGCTTTCTTT
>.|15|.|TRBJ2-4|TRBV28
CASSLSGVAKNIQYF
TGTGCCAGCAGTCTTTCCGGAGTAGCCAAAAACATTCAGTACTTC
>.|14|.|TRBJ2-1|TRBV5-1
CASSLDLGVNEQFF
TGCGCCAGCAGCTTGGATTTGGGGGTAAATGAGCAGTTCTTC
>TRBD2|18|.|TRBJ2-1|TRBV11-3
CASSFSGLAGVGYNEQFF
TGTGCCAGCAGCTTTTCAGGACTAGCGGGAGTCGGCTACAATGAGCAGTTCTTC
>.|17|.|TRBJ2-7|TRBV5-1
CASSPGPAGTSSYEQYF
TGCGCCAGCAGCCCGGGCCCCGCCGGGACATCGTCCTACGAGCAGTACTTC
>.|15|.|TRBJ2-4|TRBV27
CASRVRGLAKNIQYF
TGTGCCAGCAGAGTCAGGGGCCTAGCCAAAAACATTCAGTACTTC
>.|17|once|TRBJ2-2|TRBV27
CASSIVGWGADTGELFF
TGTGCCAGCAGTATCGTGGGCTGGGGGGCGGACACCGGGGAGCTGTTTTTT
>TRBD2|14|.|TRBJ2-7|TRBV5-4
CASSLGTSGIEQYF
TGTGCCAGCAGCTTGGGGACTAGCGGGATTGAGCAGTACTTC
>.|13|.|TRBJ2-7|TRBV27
CASGPRWTYEQYF
TGTGCCAGCGGGCCGCGTTGGACCTACGAGCAGTACTTC
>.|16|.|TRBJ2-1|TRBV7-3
CASSLIPRIGGTEQFF
TGTGCCAGCAGCTTAATCCCCCGTATTGGGGGTACTGAGCAGTTCTTC
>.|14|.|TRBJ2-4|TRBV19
CASSRDETLDIQYF
TGTGCCAGTAGTCGCGACGAAACCCTCGACATTCAGTACTTC
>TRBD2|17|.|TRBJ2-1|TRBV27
CASSELAGGRAYNEQFF
TGTGCCAGCAGTGAATTAGCGGGCGGGAGGGCCTACAATGAGCAGTTCTTC
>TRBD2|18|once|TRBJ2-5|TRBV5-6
CASSSPPGTSGRKETQYF
TGTGCCAGCAGTTCCCCCCCCGGGACTAGCGGGAGGAAGGAGACCCAGTACTTC
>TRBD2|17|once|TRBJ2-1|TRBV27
CASSYGSGAGVVNEQFF
TGTGCCAGCAGTTATGGGAGCGGGGCGGGAGTGGTAAATGAGCAGTTCTTC